This T cell receptor beta chain stems from a study of blood T cell repertoires in COVID-19. Study summary: The United States, Italy and Spain were the sources of the acute and convalescent COVID-19 samples.

Per the original data handling: Nucleated cell number was recorded as an estimate derived from reference gene primer amplification. Profiling relied on immunoSEQ multiplex PCR, and the TCRdb table lists in-frame clones only, not all of them. The DNA gave D and trimming, while V, J and clone size come from that table. Of fewer than 350,000 clones listed, 70% to 90% are singletons. The CDR3 runs to 14 residues. Germline V gene lookup returns CDR1 MNHEY and CDR2 SMNVEV (reference sequence). V gave up 3 bases and J gave up 5 bases, with 12 bases separating them. The chain employs TRBV27 and TRBJ2-3, with D perhaps matching TRBD2 (6 bases). Source material: peripheral blood. The source of this sequence is a woman in her thirties who had recovered from COVID-19. The CDR3 DNA is TGTGCCAGCAGTTTCCCGGGAGCTGGAGATACGCAGTATTTT. Translated, it gives CASSFPGAGDTQYF.